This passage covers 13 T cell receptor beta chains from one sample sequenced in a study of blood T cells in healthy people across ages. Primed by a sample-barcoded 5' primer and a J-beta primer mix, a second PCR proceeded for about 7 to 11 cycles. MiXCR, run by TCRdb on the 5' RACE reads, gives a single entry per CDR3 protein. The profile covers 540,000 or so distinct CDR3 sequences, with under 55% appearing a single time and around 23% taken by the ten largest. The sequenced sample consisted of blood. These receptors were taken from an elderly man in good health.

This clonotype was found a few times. CDR3: CAVKGLAGGSSYNEQFF. The CDR3 DNA is TGTGCCGTCAAGGGGCTAGCGGGGGGGTCGTCCTACAATGAGCAGTTCTTC. V is TRBV6-1 and J is TRBJ2-1; TRBD2 aligns across 12 bases. The junction had 12 bases not matched to a gene; V was cut back by 11 bases and J by 1 base. The CDR3 has 17 residues. Per the germline V gene, CDR1 is MNHNS and CDR2 is SASEGT.

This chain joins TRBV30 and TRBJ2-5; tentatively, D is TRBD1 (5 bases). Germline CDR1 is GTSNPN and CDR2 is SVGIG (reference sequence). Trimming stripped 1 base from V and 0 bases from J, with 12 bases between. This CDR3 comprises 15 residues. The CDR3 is CAWSGDSGNQETQYF. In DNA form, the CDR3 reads TGTGCCTGGAGTGGCGATTCAGGGAACCAAGAGACCCAGTACTTC.

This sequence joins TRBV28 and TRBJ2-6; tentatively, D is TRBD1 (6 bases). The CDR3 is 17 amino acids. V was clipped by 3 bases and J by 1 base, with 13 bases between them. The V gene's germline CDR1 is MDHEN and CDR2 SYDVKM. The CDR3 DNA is TGTGCCAGCAGTTTGCCTAAACAGGGTTCTGGGGCCAACGTCCTGACTTTC. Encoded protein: CASSLPKQGSGANVLTF. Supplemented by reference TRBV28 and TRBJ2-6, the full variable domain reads DVKVTQSSRYLVKRTGEKVFLECVQDMDHENMFWYRQDPGLGLRLIYFSYDVKMKEKGDIPEGYSVSREKKERFSLILESASTNQTSMYLCASSLPKQGSGANVLTFGAGSRLTVL.

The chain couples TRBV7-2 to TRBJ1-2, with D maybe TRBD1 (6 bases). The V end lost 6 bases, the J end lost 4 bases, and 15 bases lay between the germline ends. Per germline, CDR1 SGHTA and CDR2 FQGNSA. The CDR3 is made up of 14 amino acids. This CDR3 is CASRPQGIGYGYTF. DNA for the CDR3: TGTGCCAGCAGACCTCAGGGGATAGGCTATGGCTACACCTTC.

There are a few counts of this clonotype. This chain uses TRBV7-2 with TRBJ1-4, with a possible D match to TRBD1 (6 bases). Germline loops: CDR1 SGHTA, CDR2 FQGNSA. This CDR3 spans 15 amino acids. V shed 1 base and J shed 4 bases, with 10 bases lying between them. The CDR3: CASSLGGAGNEKLFF. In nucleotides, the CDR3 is TGTGCCAGCAGCTTAGGGGGGGCCGGTAATGAAAAACTGTTTTTT. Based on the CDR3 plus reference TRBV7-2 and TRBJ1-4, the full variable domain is GAGVSQSPSNKVTEKGKDVELRCDPISGHTALYWYRQSLGQGLEFLIYFQGNSAPDKSGLPSDRFSAERTGGSVSTLTIQRTQQEDSAVYLCASSLGGAGNEKLFFGSGTQLSVL.

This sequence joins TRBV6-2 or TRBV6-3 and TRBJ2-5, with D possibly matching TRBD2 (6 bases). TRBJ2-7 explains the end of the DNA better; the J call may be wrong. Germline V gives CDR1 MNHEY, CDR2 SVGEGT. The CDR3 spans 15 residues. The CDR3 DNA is TGTGCCAGCAGAGTGCGGACTAACTCCCACTACGAGCAGTACTTC. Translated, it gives CASRVRTNSHYEQYF.

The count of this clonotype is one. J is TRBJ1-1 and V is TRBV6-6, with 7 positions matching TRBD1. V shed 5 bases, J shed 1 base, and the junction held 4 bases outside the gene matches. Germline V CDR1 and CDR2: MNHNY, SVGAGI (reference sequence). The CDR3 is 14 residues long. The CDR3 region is CASSDQGENTEAFF. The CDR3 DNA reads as TGTGCCAGCAGTGACCAGGGGGAGAACACTGAAGCTTTCTTT.

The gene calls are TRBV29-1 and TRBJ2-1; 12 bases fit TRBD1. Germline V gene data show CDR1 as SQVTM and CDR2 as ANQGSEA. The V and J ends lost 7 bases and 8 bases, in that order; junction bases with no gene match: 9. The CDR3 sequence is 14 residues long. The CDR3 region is CSDGDRGRRDEQFF. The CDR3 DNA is TGCAGCGACGGGGACAGGGGGCGACGGGATGAGCAGTTCTTC.

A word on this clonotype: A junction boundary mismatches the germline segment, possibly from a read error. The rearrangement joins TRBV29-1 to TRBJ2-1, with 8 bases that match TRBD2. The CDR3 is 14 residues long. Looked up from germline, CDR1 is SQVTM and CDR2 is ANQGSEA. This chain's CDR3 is CSVESSGYYNGQFF. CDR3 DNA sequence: TGCAGCGTTGAATCTAGCGGGTACTACAATGGGCAGTTCTTC.

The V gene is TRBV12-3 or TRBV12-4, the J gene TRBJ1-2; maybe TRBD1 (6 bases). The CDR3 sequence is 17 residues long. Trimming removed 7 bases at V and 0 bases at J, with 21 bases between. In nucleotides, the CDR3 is TGTGCCAGCACCACAGGATCCGGGACACCGACTAACTATGGCTACACCTTC. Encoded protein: CASTTGSGTPTNYGYTF.

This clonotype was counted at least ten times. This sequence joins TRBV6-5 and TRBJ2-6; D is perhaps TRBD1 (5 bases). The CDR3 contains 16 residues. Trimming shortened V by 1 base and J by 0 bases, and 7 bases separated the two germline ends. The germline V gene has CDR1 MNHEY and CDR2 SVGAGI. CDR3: CASSYLTVSGANVLTF. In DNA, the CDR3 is TGTGCCAGCAGTTACTTGACAGTCTCTGGGGCCAACGTCCTGACTTTC.

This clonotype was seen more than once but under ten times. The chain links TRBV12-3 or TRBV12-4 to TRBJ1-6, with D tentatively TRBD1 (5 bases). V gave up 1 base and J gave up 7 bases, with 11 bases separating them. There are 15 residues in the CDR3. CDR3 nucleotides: TGTGCCAGCAGTTTAGGGCTGGGGGGGAATTCACCCCTCCACTTT. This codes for CASSLGLGGNSPLHF.

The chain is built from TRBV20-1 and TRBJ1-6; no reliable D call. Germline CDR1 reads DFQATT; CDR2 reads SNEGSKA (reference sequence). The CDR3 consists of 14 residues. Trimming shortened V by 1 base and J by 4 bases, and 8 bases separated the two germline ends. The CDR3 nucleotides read TGCAGTGCTAGAGTCGCGATTTATAATTCACCCCTCCACTTT. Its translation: CSARVAIYNSPLHF.